Reported below is one T cell receptor (beta chain). The data were taken from a study of regulatory T cells in long-lasting Graves disease. Construction of the TCR beta libraries employed iRepertoire HTBI primers in conjunction with Arm-PCR of CDR3 regions. TCRdb analysed the multiplex PCR reads with MiXCR anew, one entry per CDR3 protein. Of hundreds of thousands of distinct CDR3 sequences listed, about 15% are singletons. The germline gives CDR1 MGHRA, CDR2 YSYEKL. The CDR3 totals 16 residues. The germline V and J ends were trimmed by 6 bases and 5 bases, with 19 bases remaining between them. Indicated time point: newly diagnosed GD, antithyroid drugs for less than 3 months. From RNA extracted from PBMCs, the TCR library was made. These data also featured in a second study, about T cells in Graves' hyperthyroidism and ophthalmopathy.

The rearrangement links TRBV4-1 to TRBJ1-4, with D possibly being TRBD1 (6 bases). This TCR was sampled from a woman in her 30s with Graves disease. The source was peripheral blood mononuclear cells (PBMCs), collected at new diagnosis, from a patient treated with antithyroid drugs. In DNA form, the CDR3 reads TGCGCCAGCAGTTCTAAAACGGGGCAGGGGAATGAAAAACTGTTTTTT. Its translation is CASSSKTGQGNEKLFF.